These T cell receptor beta chains were read from a single sample in a study of T cell responses to AZD1222 COVID-19 vaccine. Data came from immunoSEQ multiplex PCR; TCRdb stores just in-frame clones and leaves some out. The profile shows more than 55,000 clones, about 83% of them singletons. Source: peripheral blood, taken 28 days after the second AZD1222 dose. The receptors come from an adult who received the AZD1222 COVID-19 vaccine. CDR3s include the opening cysteine and the closing phenylalanine or tryptophan. A D gene is named only where the DNA matches it firmly. Only some rows state a clone size, as once, few, many or a class for expanded clones.

abundance,v_gene,j_gene,d_gene,CDR3nt,CDR3aa
.,TRBV11-2,TRBJ2-5,.,TGTGCCAGCAGCTTCAGCGGTCAAGAGACCCAGTACTTC,CASSFSGQETQYF
.,TRBV18,TRBJ1-2,.,TGTGCCAGCTCACCACCGGGGGGCTATGGCTACACCTTC,CASSPPGGYGYTF
.,TRBV7-6,TRBJ2-3,TRBD1,TGTGCCAGCAGCTTAGCCGGGACAGGGGGCGGCACAGATACGCAGTATTTT,CASSLAGTGGGTDTQYF
.,TRBV18,TRBJ1-1,.,TGTGCCAGCTCACCTCGCGCGCTGACGGGGAACACTGAAGCTTTCTTT,CASSPRALTGNTEAFF
.,TRBV30,TRBJ1-1,.,TGTGCCTGGAGCTGGAACACTGAAGCTTTCTTT,CAWSWNTEAFF
.,TRBV10-2,TRBJ2-7,.,TGCGCCAGCTCCGGGCCCCTAACCTACGAGCAGTACTTC,CASSGPLTYEQYF
once,TRBV7-9,TRBJ2-7,TRBD1,TGTGCCAGCGGTGGGGGGACAGGGGAAAAGCAGTACTTC,CASGGGTGEKQYF
few,TRBV5-1,TRBJ2-3,TRBD2,TGCGCCAGCAGCAGCCTAGCGGGGGTTACAGATACGCAGTATTTT,CASSSLAGVTDTQYF
.,TRBV5-6,TRBJ1-5,.,TGTGCCAGCAGCCGAGGAGCAAGTCTGAGTCAGCCCCAGCATTTT,CASSRGASLSQPQHF
once,TRBV5-4,TRBJ2-2,TRBD1,TGTGCCAGCAGCTCGGCCGGGACAGGGGGACTTAGGTTCGGGGAGCTGTTTTTT,CASSSAGTGGLRFGELFF
.,TRBV5-5,TRBJ2-2,.,TGTGCCAGCAGCTTGGGTCCGGGGCCAGTCGCGAACACCGGGGAGCTGTTTTTT,CASSLGPGPVANTGELFF
few,TRBV6-6,TRBJ1-5,.,TGTGCCAGCAGTTACGGGTTCGAGGGACGGCCCCAGCATTTT,CASSYGFEGRPQHF
few,TRBV6-2/TRBV6-3,TRBJ1-1,.,TGTGCCAGCAGCTCAGGACAGTTTGACACTGAAGCTTTCTTT,CASSSGQFDTEAFF
.,TRBV18,TRBJ2-1,TRBD1,TGTGCCAGCTCACCACCCCAGGGGGCGCATGAGCAGTTCTTC,CASSPPQGAHEQFF
.,TRBV9,TRBJ1-3,TRBD1,TGTGCCAGCAGCGCGTCCGGGACAGGGGCATCTGGAAACACCATATATTTT,CASSASGTGASGNTIYF
.,TRBV30,TRBJ1-4,.,TGTGCCTGGAGGCCGGGGGGGGCGAATGAAAAACTGTTTTTT,CAWRPGGANEKLFF
.,TRBV18,TRBJ2-7,.,TGTGCCAGCTCACCCGGTAGCGAGCAGTACTTC,CASSPGSEQYF
once,TRBV7-2,TRBJ2-7,.,TGTGCCAGCAGCCAGAGCGGGACAGGCCCCTACGAGCAGTACTTC,CASSQSGTGPYEQYF
.,TRBV2,TRBJ2-2,TRBD1,TGTGCCAGCAGTAACAGGGGGCTGGGCGGGGAGCTGTTTTTT,CASSNRGLGGELFF
.,TRBV11-3,TRBJ2-3,.,TGTGCCAGCAGCCCGGGGATCCTCACAGATACGCAGTATTTT,CASSPGILTDTQYF
.,TRBV3-1/TRBV3-2,TRBJ1-2,.,TGTGCCAGCAGCTCCCCAGTCGACTATGGCTACACCTTC,CASSSPVDYGYTF
.,TRBV6-5,TRBJ2-5,.,TGTGCCAGCAGTTGGTTAGGGGCCCAAGAGACCCAGTACTTC,CASSWLGAQETQYF
.,TRBV23-1,TRBJ1-1,.,TGCGCCAGCAGTCAATCACAAGGGAACACTGAAGCTTTCTTT,CASSQSQGNTEAFF
few,TRBV24-1,TRBJ2-7,.,TGTGCCACCAGTGATCTTCAGGGCGAGCAGTACTTC,CATSDLQGEQYF
.,TRBV28,TRBJ1-6,.,TGTGCCAGCAGTACCAGCGGGGGGAGCTCCTATAATTCACCCCTCCACTTT,CASSTSGGSSYNSPLHF
.,TRBV5-6,TRBJ1-2,.,TGTGCCAGCAGATGGGGCGGAAGCAACTATGGCTACACCTTC,CASRWGGSNYGYTF
.,TRBV6-1,TRBJ1-1,.,TGTGCCAGCAAGACGAGTGGAACGGCTTTCTTT,CASKTSGTAFF
once,TRBV5-1,TRBJ2-2,.,TGCGCCAGCAGCTTGGAACAGGAGGACACCGGGGAGCTGTTTTTT,CASSLEQEDTGELFF
.,TRBV4-2,TRBJ1-3,.,TGTGCCAGCAGCCAAGATCGGGACGCATTAGGAAACACCATATATTTT,CASSQDRDALGNTIYF
.,TRBV30,TRBJ1-5,.,TGTGCCTGGACCACCCCCCTACAGGGAAAAAGCAATCAGCCCCAGCATTTT,CAWTTPLQGKSNQPQHF
.,TRBV6-5,TRBJ2-2,.,TGTGCCAGCAGTTACGGGAGACACCCGAACACCGGGGAGCTGTTTTTT,CASSYGRHPNTGELFF
.,TRBV7-2,TRBJ1-1,.,TGTGCCAGCAGCTTAACCGGGGACACTGAAGCTTTCTTT,CASSLTGDTEAFF
.,TRBV4-3,TRBJ1-1,.,TGCGCCAGCAGCCAAAGTGGCAGACCCACTGAAGCTTTCTTT,CASSQSGRPTEAFF
once,TRBV6-1,TRBJ2-1,.,TGTGCCAGCACCGAGGCCGGGTACAATGAGCAGTTCTTC,CASTEAGYNEQFF
.,TRBV5-1,TRBJ2-5,TRBD1,TGCGCCAGCAGCCGGACAGGGAGCATGGAGGAGACCCAGTACTTC,CASSRTGSMEETQYF
.,TRBV6-2/TRBV6-3,TRBJ2-3,TRBD2,TGTGCCAGCAGCTCCTGGGGACTAGCGGGGGGGAAAGATACGCAGTATTTT,CASSSWGLAGGKDTQYF
.,TRBV30,TRBJ2-2,.,TGTGCCTGGACCAGGGAGTGGGACACCGGGGAGCTGTTTTTT,CAWTREWDTGELFF
.,TRBV15,TRBJ2-5,TRBD2,TGTGCCACCAGCAGGGCAGGACTAGCGGGGGGGCTCTCATCGGTAGAGACCCAGTACTTC,CATSRAGLAGGLSSVETQYF
.,TRBV2,TRBJ2-1,.,TGTGCCAGCAGGAACTTCTACAATGAGCAGTTCTTC,CASRNFYNEQFF
.,TRBV27,TRBJ1-1,.,TGTGCCAGCAGTCTCTCGGAGAACACTGAAGCTTTCTTT,CASSLSENTEAFF
.,TRBV15,TRBJ1-1,TRBD1,TGTGCCACCAGCCGAGAAACGGGACAGTTCACTGAAGCTTTCTTT,CATSRETGQFTEAFF
.,TRBV3-1/TRBV3-2,TRBJ2-7,.,TGTGCCAGCAGCCAAGACGGGGGCCCGCCCTACGAGCAGTACTTC,CASSQDGGPPYEQYF
.,TRBV3-1/TRBV3-2,TRBJ1-6,.,TGTGCCAGCAGCCAGGCGGGAGGGGGTTCCGATTCACCCCTCCACTTT,CASSQAGGGSDSPLHF
.,TRBV5-4,TRBJ2-5,TRBD2,TGTGCCAGCAGCCCCACTAGCGGACTCCAAGAGACCCAGTACTTC,CASSPTSGLQETQYF
.,TRBV11-1,TRBJ2-7,.,TGTGCCAGCAGCTTGCACAGCTCCTACGAGCAGTACTTC,CASSLHSSYEQYF